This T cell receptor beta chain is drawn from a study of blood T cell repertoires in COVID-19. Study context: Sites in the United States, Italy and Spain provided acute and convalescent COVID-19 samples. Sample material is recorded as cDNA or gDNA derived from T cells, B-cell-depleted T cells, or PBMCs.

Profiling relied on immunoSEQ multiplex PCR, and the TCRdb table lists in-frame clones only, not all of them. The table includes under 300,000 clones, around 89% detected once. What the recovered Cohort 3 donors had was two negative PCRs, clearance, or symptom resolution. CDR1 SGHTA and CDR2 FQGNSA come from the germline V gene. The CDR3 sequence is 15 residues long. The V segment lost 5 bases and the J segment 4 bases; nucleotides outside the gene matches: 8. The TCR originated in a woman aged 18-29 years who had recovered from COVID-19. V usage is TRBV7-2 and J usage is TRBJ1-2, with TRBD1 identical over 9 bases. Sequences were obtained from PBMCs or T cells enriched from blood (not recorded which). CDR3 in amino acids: CASSARTGARYGYTF. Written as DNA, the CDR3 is TGTGCCAGCAGCGCCCGGACAGGGGCTCGCTATGGCTACACCTTC.